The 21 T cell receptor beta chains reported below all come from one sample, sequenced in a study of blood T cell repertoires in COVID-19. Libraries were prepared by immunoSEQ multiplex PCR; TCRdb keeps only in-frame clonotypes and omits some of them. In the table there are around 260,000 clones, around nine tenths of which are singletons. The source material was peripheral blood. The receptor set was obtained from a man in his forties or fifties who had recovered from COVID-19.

The CDR3 is CASSLRGGEAFF. CDR3 in DNA: TGTGCCAGCAGCTTGCGGGGAGGGGAAGCTTTCTTT. This rearrangement joins TRBV5-4 to TRBJ1-1; D is unclear. The CDR3 extends over 12 amino acids. Trimming removed 1 base at V and 8 bases at J, with 9 bases between. CDR1 SGHNT and CDR2 YYREEE come from the germline V gene (reference sequence).

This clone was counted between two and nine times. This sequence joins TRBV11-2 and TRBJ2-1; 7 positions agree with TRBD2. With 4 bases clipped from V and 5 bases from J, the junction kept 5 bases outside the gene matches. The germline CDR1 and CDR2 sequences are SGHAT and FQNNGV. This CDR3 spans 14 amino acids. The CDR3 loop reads CASSSQRGNNEQFF. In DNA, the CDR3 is TGTGCCAGCAGCTCCCAGCGGGGAAACAATGAGCAGTTCTTC. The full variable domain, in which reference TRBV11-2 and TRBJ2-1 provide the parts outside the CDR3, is EAGVAQSPRYKIIEKRQSVAFWCNPISGHATLYWYQQILGQGPKLLIQFQNNGVVDDSQLPKDRFSAERLKGVDSTLKIQPAKLEDSAVYLCASSSQRGNNEQFFGPGTRLTVL.

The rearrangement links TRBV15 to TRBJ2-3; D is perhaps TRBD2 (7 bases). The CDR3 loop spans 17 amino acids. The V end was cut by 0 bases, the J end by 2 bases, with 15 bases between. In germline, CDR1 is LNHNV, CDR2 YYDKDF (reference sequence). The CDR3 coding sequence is TGTGCCACCAGCAGAGATGTCGGGGGGCCCCACACAGATACGCAGTATTTT. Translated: CATSRDVGGPHTDTQYF.

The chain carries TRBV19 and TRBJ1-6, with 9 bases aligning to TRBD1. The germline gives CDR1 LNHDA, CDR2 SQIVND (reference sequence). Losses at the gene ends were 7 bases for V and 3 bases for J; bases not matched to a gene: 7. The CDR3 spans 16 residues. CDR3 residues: CASNNPGQGYNSPLHF. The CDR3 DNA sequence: TGTGCCAGTAATAACCCGGGACAGGGCTATAATTCACCCCTCCACTTT.

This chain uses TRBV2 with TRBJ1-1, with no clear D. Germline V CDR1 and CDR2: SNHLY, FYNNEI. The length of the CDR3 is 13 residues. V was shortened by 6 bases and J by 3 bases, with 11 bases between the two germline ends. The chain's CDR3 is CASRTGSHTEAFF. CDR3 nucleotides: TGTGCCAGCAGGACCGGGAGCCACACTGAAGCTTTCTTT. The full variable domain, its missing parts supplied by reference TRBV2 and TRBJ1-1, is EPEVTQTPSHQVTQMGQEVILRCVPISNHLYFYWYRQILGQKVEFLVSFYNNEISEKSEIFDDQFSVERPDGSNFTLKIRSTKLEDSAMYFCASRTGSHTEAFFGQGTRLTVV.

The DNA of the CDR3 is TGTGCCAGCAGGGGTTTCACAGGGGAGTTCTATGGCTACACCTTC. It codes for CASRGFTGEFYGYTF. The chain joins TRBV27 to TRBJ1-2, with 7 bases lining up with TRBD1. V was clipped by 6 bases and J by 4 bases; unmatched bases: 11. This CDR3 region has 15 residues. Germline lookup yields CDR1 MNHEY and CDR2 SMNVEV (reference sequence).

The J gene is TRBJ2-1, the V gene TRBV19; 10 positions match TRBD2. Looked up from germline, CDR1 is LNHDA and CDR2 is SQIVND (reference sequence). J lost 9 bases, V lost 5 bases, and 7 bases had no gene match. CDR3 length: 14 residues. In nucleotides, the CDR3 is TGTGCCAGTAGTTCGTGGACTAGCGGTAGTGAGCAGTTCTTC. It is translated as CASSSWTSGSEQFF. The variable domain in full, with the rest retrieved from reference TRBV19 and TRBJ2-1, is DGGITQSPKYLFRKEGQNVTLSCEQNLNHDAMYWYRQDPGQGLRLIYYSQIVNDFQKGDIAEGYSVSREKKESFPLTVTSAQKNPTAFYLCASSSWTSGSEQFFGPGTRLTVL.

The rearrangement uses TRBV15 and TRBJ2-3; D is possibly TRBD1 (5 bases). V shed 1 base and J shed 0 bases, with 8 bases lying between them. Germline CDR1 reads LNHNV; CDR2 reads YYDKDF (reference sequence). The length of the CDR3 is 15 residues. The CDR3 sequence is CATSRVGASTDTQYF. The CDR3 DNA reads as TGTGCCACCAGCAGAGTTGGGGCTAGCACAGATACGCAGTATTTT.

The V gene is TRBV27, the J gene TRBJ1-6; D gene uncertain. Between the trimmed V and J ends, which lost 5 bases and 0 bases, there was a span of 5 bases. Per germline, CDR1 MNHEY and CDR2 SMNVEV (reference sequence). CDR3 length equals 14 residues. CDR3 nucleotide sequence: TGTGCCAGCAGTCCCGGCTCCTATAATTCACCCCTCCACTTT. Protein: CASSPGSYNSPLHF.

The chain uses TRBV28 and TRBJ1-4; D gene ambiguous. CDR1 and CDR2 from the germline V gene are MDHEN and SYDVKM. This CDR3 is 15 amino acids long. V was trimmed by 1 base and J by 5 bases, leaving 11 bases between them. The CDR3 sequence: CASSLSSGSNEKLFF. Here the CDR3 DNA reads TGTGCCAGCAGTTTATCCTCGGGATCGAATGAAAAACTGTTTTTT.

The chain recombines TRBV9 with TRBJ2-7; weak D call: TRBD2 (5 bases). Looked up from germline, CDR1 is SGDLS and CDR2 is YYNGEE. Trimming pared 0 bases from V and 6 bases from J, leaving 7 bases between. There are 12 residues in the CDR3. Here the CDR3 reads CASSVAEGEQYF. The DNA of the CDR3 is TGTGCCAGCAGCGTAGCTGAGGGCGAGCAGTACTTC.

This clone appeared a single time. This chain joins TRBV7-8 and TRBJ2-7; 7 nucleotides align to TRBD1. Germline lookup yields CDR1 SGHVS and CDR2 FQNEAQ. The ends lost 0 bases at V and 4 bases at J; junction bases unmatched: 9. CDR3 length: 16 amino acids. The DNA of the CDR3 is TGTGCCAGCAGCTTAGCAGGGGGCTCGCTGGGGTACGAGCAGTACTTC. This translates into CASSLAGGSLGYEQYF.

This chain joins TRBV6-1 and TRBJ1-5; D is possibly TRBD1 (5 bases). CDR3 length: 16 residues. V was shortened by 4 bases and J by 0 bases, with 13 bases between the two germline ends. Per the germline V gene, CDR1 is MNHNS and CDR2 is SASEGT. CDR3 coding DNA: TGTGCCAGCAGTGCCATCGGGGGGAATAGCAATCAGCCCCAGCATTTT. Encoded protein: CASSAIGGNSNQPQHF.

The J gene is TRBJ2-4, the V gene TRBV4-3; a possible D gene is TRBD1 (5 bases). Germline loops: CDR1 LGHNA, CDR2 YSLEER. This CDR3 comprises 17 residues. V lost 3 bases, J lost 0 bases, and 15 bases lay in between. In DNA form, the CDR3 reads TGCGCCAGCAGCCAGTATATACAGGCCCAAGCCAAAAACATTCAGTACTTC. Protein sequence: CASSQYIQAQAKNIQYF.

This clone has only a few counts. The CDR3 coding sequence is TGTGCCAGCAGTTACCGGGGACAGGGCTTTGCTTTCTTT. Translated: CASSYRGQGFAFF. The chain employs TRBV6-2 or TRBV6-3 and TRBJ1-1, with TRBD1 identical over 9 bases. The CDR3 totals 13 residues. Germline-derived CDR1 and CDR2 are MNHEY and SVGEGT. V was clipped by 2 bases and J by 11 bases; unmatched bases: 6.

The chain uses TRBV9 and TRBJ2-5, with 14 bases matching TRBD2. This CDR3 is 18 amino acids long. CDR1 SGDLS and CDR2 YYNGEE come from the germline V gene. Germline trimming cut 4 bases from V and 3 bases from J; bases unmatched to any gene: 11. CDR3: CASSPRLAGGQEEETQYF. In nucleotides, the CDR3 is TGTGCCAGCAGCCCCCGACTAGCGGGGGGGCAAGAGGAAGAGACCCAGTACTTC.

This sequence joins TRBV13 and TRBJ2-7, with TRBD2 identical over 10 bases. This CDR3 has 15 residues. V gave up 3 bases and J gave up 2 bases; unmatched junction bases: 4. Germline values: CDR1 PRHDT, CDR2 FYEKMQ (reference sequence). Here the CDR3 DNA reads TGTGCCAGCAGCTTTGGTAGCGGGAGGCCCTACGAGCAGTACTTC. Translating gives CASSFGSGRPYEQYF.

The CDR3, as DNA: TGTGCCAGCAGCCTAACTAGCGGGAGTAGGTTCTTC. Residues: CASSLTSGSRFF. This chain uses TRBV5-6 with TRBJ2-1; 11 bases line up with TRBD2. Trimming cost V 4 bases and J 15 bases; bases outside gene matches: 6. Germline CDR1 is SGHDT and CDR2 is YYEEEE. The CDR3 is made up of 12 amino acids.

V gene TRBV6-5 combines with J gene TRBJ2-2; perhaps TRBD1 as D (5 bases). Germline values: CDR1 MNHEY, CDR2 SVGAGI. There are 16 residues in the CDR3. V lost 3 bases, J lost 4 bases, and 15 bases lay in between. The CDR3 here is CASSYRIQGLTGELFF. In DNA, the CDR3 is TGTGCCAGCAGTTATCGGATCCAGGGCCTCACCGGGGAGCTGTTTTTT.

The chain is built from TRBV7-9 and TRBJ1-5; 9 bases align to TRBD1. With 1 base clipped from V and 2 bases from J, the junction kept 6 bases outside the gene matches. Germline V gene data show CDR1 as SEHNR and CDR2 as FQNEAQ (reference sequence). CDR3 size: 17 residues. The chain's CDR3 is CASSLGRQGVGNQPQHF. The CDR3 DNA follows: TGTGCCAGCAGCTTAGGGAGACAGGGGGTCGGCAATCAGCCCCAGCATTTT.

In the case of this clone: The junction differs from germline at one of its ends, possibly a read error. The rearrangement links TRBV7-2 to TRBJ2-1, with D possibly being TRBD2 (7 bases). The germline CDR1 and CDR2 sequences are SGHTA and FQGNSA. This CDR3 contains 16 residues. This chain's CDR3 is CASRLEGGNSYNEQFF. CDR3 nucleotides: TGTGCCAGCAGATTAGAGGGGGGGAACTCCTACAATGAGCAGTTCTTC.